The clone carrying this T cell receptor beta chain was seen only a few times. These data belong to a study of shared clonotypes between healthy human individuals. Each sample came from a Caucasian adult donor living in Nashville, Tennessee. CDR3 length: 16 residues. Per germline, CDR1 LNHDA and CDR2 SQIVND (reference sequence). The J segment lost 6 bases and the V segment lost 3 bases, leaving 11 bases of the junction unmatched. The data were produced by immunoSEQ multiplex PCR, yet TCRdb's version contains in-frame clones alone and is incomplete. The sample comprises a few million clones, approximately 95% of which are singletons, and about 0.37% rests with the top ten.

This sequence was found in a man in his late teens or twenties in good health. Some clones in this sample may be carry-over from other donors' samples. Source material: naive CD4+ T cells from PBMCs. Stated subset: CD45RA+ positively selected. The chain has TRBV19 and TRBJ1-5; 7 bases are shared with TRBD1. The CDR3 loop reads CASSMPTGLVSQPQHF. In nucleotides, the CDR3 is TGTGCCAGTAGTATGCCGACAGGGTTGGTAAGTCAGCCCCAGCATTTT.